A selection of T cell receptor beta chains follows, all from one sample in a study of blood T cell repertoires in COVID-19. Method: immunoSEQ multiplex PCR; TCRdb's copy keeps in-frame clones and lacks some. Of fewer than 250,000 clones in the sample, about 85% were seen once. Specimen: peripheral blood. The receptor set was obtained from an older woman with active or convalescent COVID-19. Each CDR3 is given with its conserved first and last residue.

J gene,V gene,CDR3 protein
TRBJ1-2,TRBV29-1,CSVEDLGLSYGYTF
TRBJ1-1,TRBV6-2/TRBV6-3,CASSYGRDKDTEAFF
TRBJ2-7,TRBV5-1,CASSALTSGRADEQYF
TRBJ2-5,TRBV6-5,CASTVTGGETQYF
TRBJ1-2,TRBV28,CASSLSNYGYTF
TRBJ1-6,TRBV6-5,CASSYGGSVSPLHF
TRBJ2-7,TRBV5-5,CASSEGSFNYEQYF
TRBJ1-4,TRBV28,CASSPQGTNEKLFF
TRBJ2-3,TRBV5-4,CASSLGVGADTQYF
TRBJ2-2,TRBV11-2,CASSLEASGGLIANTGELFF
TRBJ1-2,TRBV29-1,CSVEDRGGYTF
TRBJ1-5,TRBV3-1/TRBV3-2,CASRQQGRGNQPQHF
TRBJ2-5,TRBV6-6,CASSYSFGLETQYF
TRBJ2-2,TRBV19,CASIWGTGDTGELFF
TRBJ1-5,TRBV28,CASSPGTGSFLGNQPQHF
TRBJ2-7,TRBV19,CASSIFGGTSGSSYEQYF
TRBJ1-3,TRBV18,CASSPESSGNTIYF
TRBJ1-3,TRBV7-2,CASSSFETGAGNTIYF
TRBJ2-3,TRBV9,CASSVISGTSAADTQYF
TRBJ2-2,TRBV5-5,CASRGGLPLVTGELFF
TRBJ1-5,TRBV2,CASSTDRGNQPQHF
TRBJ2-2,TRBV27,CASSRQGAANTGELFF
TRBJ1-5,TRBV18,CASSSQGHRNQPQHF
TRBJ1-5,TRBV6-2/TRBV6-3,CASSFGQHSNQPQHF
TRBJ2-1,TRBV2,CASSGQTSGSYNEQFF
TRBJ1-5,TRBV28,CASRRDRGIIAQHF
TRBJ2-6,TRBV5-1,CASSFDRYSGANVLTF
TRBJ2-7,TRBV5-6,CASSLFLWAEGEQYF
TRBJ2-4,TRBV27,CASTPLFRDRENIQYF
TRBJ1-3,TRBV10-3,CAISEGQGSPRDTIYF
TRBJ1-1,TRBV9,CASSVAWGPVNTEAFF
TRBJ2-6,TRBV3-1/TRBV3-2,CASSQEFDRGTGANVLTF